This record covers a single T cell receptor (beta chain). The target of this receptor is not known. The record has no base qualities; no much larger clone is one base away. The TCRbeta CDR3 regions were amplified in a multiplexed two-step PCR with Vbeta-specific forward primers and Jbeta-specific reverse primers. The TCRbeta libraries were sequenced on an Illumina instrument via the immunoSEQ service. On the study's bioinformatics: IMGT annotation was used to assign V, D and J genes, and synthetic CDR3 analogues were used to correct counts for multiplex PCR bias. Repertoire clonality was computed in the immunoSEQ Analyzer as one minus normalized Shannon entropy. Clonal expansion was defined using Fisher's exact test with Benjamini-Hochberg false discovery rate control and a two-tailed threshold of P<0.01. This is the immuneACCESS table as TCRdb keeps it, with only in-frame sequences that have V and J called. A part of the clones is gone; compared with another copy, unresolved V genes explain less than half, and the rest is unexplained. Clone size and the V and J calls come from that table; the DNA yielded D and trimming. Present in this sample are more than 35,000 clones, under 95% of which were seen just once. The ten largest make up over 0.095% of the sample.

Naive T cells were sorted as CD45RA+ and memory T cells as CD45RO+ CD4+ or CD8+ cells by FACS. T cells for TCR sequencing came from a couple of healthy control subjects. Unstimulated sorted T cell subsets served as baseline controls for the mixed lymphocyte reactions. The Qiagen DNeasy Blood & Tissue Kit was used to extract genomic DNA. The entry originates in a study of regulatory dendritic cells for organ transplantation (TCRdb year 2017). General notes on the study: The TCRbeta repertoires of sorted naive and memory CD4+ and CD8+ T cells were sequenced before and after allostimulation with regulatory or mature dendritic cells.

What the study reported, not specific to this receptor: Repertoires were highly diverse in naive CD4+ and CD8+ T cells, less diverse in memory cells, and most oligoclonal in memory CD8+ cells. Among the resting subsets, memory CD8+ T cells contained the most alloreactive TCR clonotypes. Expansion of memory CD8+ clones was induced by allostimulation in both subjects, but more limited expansion appeared to be induced by regulatory dendritic cells than by mature dendritic cells. Sequencing was done in only two subjects, and the authors reported considerable heterogeneity between individuals in the alloreactive memory CD8+ T cell pool.

Sequencing input: naive CD8+ T cells from blood. Taken with the paper, the label for cell subset or site translates to: CD45RA+ naive T cells. This sequence originates from a human donor in good health.

The DNA is TGTGCCAGTGGTGTGGGGACACCGGCCGAGCAGTACTTC. Its coded protein is CASGVGTPAEQYF. The receptor chain draws on TRBV19 and TRBJ2-7, with TRBD1 as a weak D call on 6 bases. The CDR3 spans 13 residues, from the cysteine through the phenylalanine. Of the read, only the CDR3 DNA is kept; its 39 bases are in frame from base 1. The germline ends are 17 bases apart after V is trimmed by 8 bases and J by 6 bases. CDR1 and CDR2, looked up from the germline V gene (reference sequence), are LNHDA and SQIVND.